The clone carrying this TCR beta chain was counted between two and nine times. This record belongs to a study of T cells after yellow fever vaccination. Losses at the gene ends were 0 bases for V and 6 bases for J; bases not matched to a gene: 8. CDR1 LGHNA and CDR2 YSLEER come from the germline V gene. This CDR3 is built from 16 residues. From the 5' RACE reads, TCRdb called clonotypes with MiXCR, one entry per CDR3 protein. The table includes some 150,000 distinct CDR3 sequences, 8% to 13% detected once. Sequences were derived from CD8+ T cells sorted from PBMCs, sampled 15 days after the yellow fever booster vaccination. The clonotype was recovered from a man aged 18 to 35 who received the YFV17D yellow fever vaccine. V gene TRBV4-3 combines with J gene TRBJ1-2, with 9 bases aligning to TRBD1. The CDR3 DNA reads as TGCGCCAGCAGCCAAGACCCGGGACAGGGAATTCATGGCTACACCTTC. This codes for CASSQDPGQGIHGYTF.